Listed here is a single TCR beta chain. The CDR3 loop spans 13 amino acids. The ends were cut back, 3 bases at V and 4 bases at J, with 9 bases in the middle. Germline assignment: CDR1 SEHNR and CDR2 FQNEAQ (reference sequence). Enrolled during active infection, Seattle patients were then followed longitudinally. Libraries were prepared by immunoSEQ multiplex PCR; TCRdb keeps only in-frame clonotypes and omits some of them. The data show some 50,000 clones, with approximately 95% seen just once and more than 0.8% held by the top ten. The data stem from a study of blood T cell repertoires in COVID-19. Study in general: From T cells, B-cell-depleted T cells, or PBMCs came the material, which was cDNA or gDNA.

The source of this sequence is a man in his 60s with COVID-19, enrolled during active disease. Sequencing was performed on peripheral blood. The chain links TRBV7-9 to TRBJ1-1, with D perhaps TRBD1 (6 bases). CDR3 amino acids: CASSLRQATEAFF. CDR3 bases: TGTGCCAGCAGCTTGAGACAGGCCACTGAAGCTTTCTTT.